Listed here is a single T cell receptor (beta chain). This clone has a single count. It lacks a known antigen. Base quality data are lacking; no much larger clone is found one base away. Different DNA sequences within this sample yield the same CDR3. This sample was included in a study of control samples from healthy donors and cancer patients (dated by TCRdb to the early 2020s). The protocol used for the library was the immunoSEQ multiplex PCR assay. This is the immuneACCESS table as TCRdb keeps it, with only in-frame sequences that have V and J called. A part of the clones is gone; compared with another copy, unresolved V genes explain less than half, and the rest is unexplained. The table for this sample lists roughly 120,000 clones; over 90% of them were counted only once. Around 2.5% of the sample goes to the ten largest clones. This clonotype originated in a man aged 25-45 years in good health. The sample was blood.

The DNA sequence is TGTGCCAGCAGCTTGACAGCGAACACTGAAGCTTTCTTT. It encodes CASSLTANTEAFF. The V gene is TRBV5-4 and the J gene is TRBJ1-1, with no confident D gene call. CDR1 SGHNT and CDR2 YYREEE are derived from the germline V gene (reference sequence). Deletion took 1 base off V and 1 base off J, with a span of 5 bases between the germline ends. The CDR3 measures 13 amino acids from cysteine to phenylalanine. The entry retains the CDR3 DNA only, 39 bases that are in frame from base 1.